The table lists the clone carrying this T cell receptor (beta chain) with a few counts. Its specificity is unknown. The data stem from a study of blood T cells in healthy people across ages. PCR was performed a second time for about 6 to 11 cycles using a sample-barcoded 5' primer and a J-beta primer mix. TCRdb processed the 5' RACE reads anew with MiXCR; each CDR3 protein has one entry. This sample has 850,000 to 1,100,000 distinct CDR3 sequences, with more than 30% found just once. Study-level findings and limits: Naive T cell percentage and TCR beta diversity correlated strongly.

The receptor was isolated from a man aged 18 to 30 in good health. The material sequenced was blood.

CDR3: CSAGQLYSNQPQHF. As DNA, the CDR3 is TGCAGTGCTGGGCAACTTTATAGCAATCAGCCCCAGCATTTT. The chain is built from TRBV20-1 and TRBJ1-5; no definite D call. The germline V and J ends were trimmed by 5 bases and 0 bases, with 11 bases remaining between them. CDR1 is DFQATT and CDR2 is SNEGSKA in the germline V gene (reference sequence). The CDR3 loop spans 14 amino acids.